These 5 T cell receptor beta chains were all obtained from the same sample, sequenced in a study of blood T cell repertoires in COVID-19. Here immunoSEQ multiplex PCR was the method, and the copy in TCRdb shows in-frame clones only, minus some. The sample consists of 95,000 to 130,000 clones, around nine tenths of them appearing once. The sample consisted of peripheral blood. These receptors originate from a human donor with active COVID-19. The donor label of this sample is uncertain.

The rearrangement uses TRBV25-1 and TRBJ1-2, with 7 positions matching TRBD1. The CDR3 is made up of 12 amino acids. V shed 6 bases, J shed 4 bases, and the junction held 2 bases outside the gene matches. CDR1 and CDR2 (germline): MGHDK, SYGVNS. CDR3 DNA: TGTGCCAGCAGGGGGACAGCCTATGGCTACACCTTC. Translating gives CASRGTAYGYTF.

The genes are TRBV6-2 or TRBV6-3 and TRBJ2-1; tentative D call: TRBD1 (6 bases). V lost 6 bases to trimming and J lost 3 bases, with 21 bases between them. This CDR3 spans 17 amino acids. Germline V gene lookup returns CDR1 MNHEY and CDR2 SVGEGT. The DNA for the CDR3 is TGTGCCAGCAGCGACCCCCCTCCCGGGACACACTACAATGAGCAGTTCTTC. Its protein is CASSDPPPGTHYNEQFF.

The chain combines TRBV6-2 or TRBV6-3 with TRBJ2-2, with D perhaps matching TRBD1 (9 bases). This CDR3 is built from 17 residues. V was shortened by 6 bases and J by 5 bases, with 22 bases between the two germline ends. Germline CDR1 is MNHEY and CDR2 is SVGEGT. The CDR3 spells CASSPGGTGKKTGELFF. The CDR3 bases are TGTGCCAGCAGCCCGGGGGGGACAGGGAAAAAAACCGGGGAGCTGTTTTTT.

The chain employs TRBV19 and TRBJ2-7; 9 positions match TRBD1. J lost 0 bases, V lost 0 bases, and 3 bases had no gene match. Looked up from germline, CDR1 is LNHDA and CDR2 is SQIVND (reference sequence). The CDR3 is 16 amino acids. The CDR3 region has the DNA TGTGCCAGTAGTATAGACGGACAGGGGAGCTCCTACGAGCAGTACTTC. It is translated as CASSIDGQGSSYEQYF. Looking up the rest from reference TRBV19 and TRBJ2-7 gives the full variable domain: DGGITQSPKYLFRKEGQNVTLSCEQNLNHDAMYWYRQDPGQGLRLIYYSQIVNDFQKGDIAEGYSVSREKKESFPLTVTSAQKNPTAFYLCASSIDGQGSSYEQYFGPGTRLTVT.

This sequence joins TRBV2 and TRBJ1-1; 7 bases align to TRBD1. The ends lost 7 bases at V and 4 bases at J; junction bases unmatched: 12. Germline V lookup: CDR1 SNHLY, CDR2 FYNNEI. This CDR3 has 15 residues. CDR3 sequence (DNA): TGTGCCAGCATGAAGGACAGGCCGAGCGGCACTGAAGCTTTCTTT. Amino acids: CASMKDRPSGTEAFF. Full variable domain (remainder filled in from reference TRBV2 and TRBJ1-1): EPEVTQTPSHQVTQMGQEVILRCVPISNHLYFYWYRQILGQKVEFLVSFYNNEISEKSEIFDDQFSVERPDGSNFTLKIRSTKLEDSAMYFCASMKDRPSGTEAFFGQGTRLTVV.